The clone carrying this TCR beta chain was observed at least ten times. No antigen is known for it. These data belong to a study of T-cell reconstitution after alpha-beta-depleted transplantation in children. Overall study results and limits: Counts and diversity of T cells one year after transplant came mostly from newly produced T cells. It was reported that alpha-beta T cells came from several hundred expanded graft clones (about two months after transplant). Surviving thymic progenitors and recipient T cells were the source of high TCRbeta diversity at day 60 in some patients.

The V gene lost 0 bases and the J gene lost 4 bases, with 13 bases spanning the gap. This CDR3 has 14 amino acids. Germline CDR1 and CDR2: DFQATT and SNEGSKA (reference sequence). Construction of the TCRbeta library involved unique molecular identifiers. TCRdb itself ran the PCR reads through MiXCR, one entry per CDR3 protein. The table has over 450,000 distinct CDR3 sequences, 8% to 11% seen once. The source is a child younger than 10 with inherited bone marrow failure, due to receive a stem cell transplant. The sample consisted of PBMCs, taken before TCRalphabeta/CD19-depleted stem cell transplant. V gene TRBV20-1 combines with J gene TRBJ2-7; D call uncertain. CDR3 nucleotides: TGCAGTGCTAGAGATAAGCTACCTTATTACGAGCAGTACTTC. It yields the protein CSARDKLPYYEQYF.